This TCR beta chain appears in the sequencing data of a study of persistence of HIV-infected CD4 T cells. Looking at the study overall: CD4+ T cells responding to CMV or HIV-1 Gag were isolated.

Of note for this clone: No antigen is known for it.

The stimulus was an HIV-1 Gag 15-mer peptide pool, 1 ug/peptide/mL. CD40L-negative CD69-negative CD45RO-high memory CD4+ T cells were sorted as populations depleted of antigen-responding cells. Donors had CD4+ T cell counts above 400 cells/uL and were CMV-seropositive. J gave up 5 bases and V 6 bases, and 4 bases lay outside the gene matches. Germline V gene sequence: CDR1 MDHEN, CDR2 SYDVKM. The CDR3 is 13 amino acids. The immunoSEQ assay was version 4, run in survey mode. This table comes from immunoSEQ multiplex PCR, and its TCRdb copy is limited to in-frame clones, with some not included. The sample holds about 36,000 clones, over 75% seen once.

The rearrangement links TRBV28 to TRBJ2-1; 7 bases match TRBD2. The material was cultured CD4+ T cells from PBMCs, obtained from a patient who received antiretroviral therapy. The clonotype originates from an adult with HIV. The donor label of this sample is uncertain. The CDR3 sequence: CASRASGNNEQFF. DNA for the CDR3: TGTGCCAGCAGGGCTAGCGGCAACAATGAGCAGTTCTTC.